The 26 T cell receptor beta chains presented below share a single source sample, sequenced in a study of T cell responses to AZD1222 COVID-19 vaccine. The method was immunoSEQ multiplex PCR; TCRdb's version includes in-frame clones alone and lacks a portion of them. The repertoire holds tens of thousands of clones, with around four fifths as singletons. The sequencing here drew on peripheral blood, taken on day 0 of AZD1222 vaccination. These receptors came from an adult in good health.

The chain carries TRBV5-4 and TRBJ1-6, with 7 bases matching TRBD1. Germline V gene lookup returns CDR1 SGHNT and CDR2 YYREEE (reference sequence). The CDR3 has 15 residues. Trimming removed 6 bases from V and 2 bases from J; junction bases left unmatched: 5. The CDR3 spells CASTNQGAYNSPLHF. DNA for the CDR3: TGTGCCAGCACCAACCAGGGGGCCTATAATTCACCCCTCCACTTT.

This clone was recorded only once. The chain combines TRBV5-3 with TRBJ1-1; D gene unclear. TRBV5-3 is marked as an open reading frame, function uncertain. The V gene lost 4 bases and the J gene lost 5 bases, with 15 bases spanning the gap. This CDR3 comprises 14 residues. CDR3 nucleotides: TGTGCCAGAAGCGCGGCCCCCCAGGTTACTGAAGCTTTCTTT. Translating it yields CARSAAPQVTEAFF.

This sequence joins TRBV5-5 and TRBJ1-5, with a possible D match to TRBD1 (6 bases). The germline V gene has CDR1 SGHKS and CDR2 YYEKEE (reference sequence). This CDR3 spans 15 amino acids. The V end was cut by 2 bases, the J end by 4 bases, with 13 bases between. The CDR3 loop is CASSFSDRPNQPQHF. For the CDR3, the DNA is TGTGCCAGCAGCTTCTCGGACAGACCGAATCAGCCCCAGCATTTT.

This chain joins TRBV7-8 and TRBJ2-7, with D possibly TRBD2 on 6 matching bases. The CDR3 is made up of 13 amino acids. V lost 5 bases, J lost 6 bases, and 14 bases lay in between. Per the germline V gene, CDR1 is SGHVS and CDR2 is FQNEAQ. This CDR3 reads CASSQAEEGEQYF. CDR3 sequence (DNA): TGTGCCAGCAGCCAGGCGGAGGAGGGCGAGCAGTACTTC.

J is TRBJ1-1 and V is TRBV5-4; D is uncertain. The CDR3 has 13 amino acids. Trimming left V 2 bases short and J 5 bases short, with 10 bases between. Germline CDR1 is SGHNT and CDR2 is YYREEE (reference sequence). The CDR3 loop reads CASSFGPGTEAFF. CDR3 in DNA: TGTGCCAGCAGCTTCGGGCCCGGGACTGAAGCTTTCTTT.

The rearrangement uses TRBV28 and TRBJ2-2; D might be TRBD1 (6 bases). CDR1 is MDHEN, CDR2 SYDVKM, per germline. The CDR3 is 15 amino acids. Trimming cost V 5 bases and J 4 bases, with 14 bases left between them. The CDR3 loop reads CASSPLQGSTGELFF. The CDR3 DNA is TGTGCCAGCAGTCCCCTACAGGGAAGCACCGGGGAGCTGTTTTTT.

V is TRBV19 and J is TRBJ1-5; no firm D call. The CDR3 totals 14 residues. Germline CDR1 reads LNHDA; CDR2 reads SQIVND (reference sequence). With 1 base removed from V and 2 bases from J, the gap between germline ends came to 6 bases. CDR3 DNA: TGTGCCAGTAGTATAGGGATCGGCAATCAGCCCCAGCATTTT. As protein: CASSIGIGNQPQHF.

This chain connects TRBV7-8 to TRBJ1-3; D is ambiguous. Trimming took 5 bases from V and 0 from J, leaving 11 bases between them. The germline gives CDR1 SGHVS, CDR2 FQNEAQ. The CDR3 sequence is 15 residues long. CDR3 DNA: TGTGCCAGCAGCCCCCGTCTATTCTCTGGAAACACCATATATTTT. Translated: CASSPRLFSGNTIYF.

The rearrangement joins TRBV11-2 to TRBJ2-2; D may be TRBD2 (5 bases). The CDR3 contains 12 residues. Trimming cost V 5 bases and J 7 bases, with 8 bases left between them. Germline V gives CDR1 SGHAT, CDR2 FQNNGV. CDR3 in DNA: TGTGCCAGCAGCCTACTAGTCGGGGAGCTGTTTTTT. This sequence encodes CASSLLVGELFF. The whole variable domain, remainder taken from reference TRBV11-2 and TRBJ2-2, is EAGVAQSPRYKIIEKRQSVAFWCNPISGHATLYWYQQILGQGPKLLIQFQNNGVVDDSQLPKDRFSAERLKGVDSTLKIQPAKLEDSAVYLCASSLLVGELFFGEGSRLTVL.

This chain uses TRBV7-2 with TRBJ2-7; D might be TRBD2 (6 bases). V shed 3 bases and J shed 3 bases, with 9 bases lying between them. The germline V gene has CDR1 SGHTA and CDR2 FQGNSA. The CDR3 has 13 residues. CDR3 sequence reads: CASSFSGGYEQYF. Written as DNA, the CDR3 is TGTGCCAGCAGCTTTAGCGGCGGCTACGAGCAGTACTTC.

The V call is TRBV15, the J call TRBJ1-3; D remains unclear. Germline assignment: CDR1 LNHNV and CDR2 YYDKDF (reference sequence). Trimming took 0 bases from V and 0 from J, leaving 6 bases between them. The CDR3 is 15 residues long. The CDR3 spells CATSREKFSGNTIYF. In DNA form, the CDR3 reads TGTGCCACCAGCAGAGAGAAGTTCTCTGGAAACACCATATATTTT.

The chain links TRBV29-1 to TRBJ2-7, with D possibly matching TRBD1 (6 bases). Germline CDR1 SQVTM, CDR2 ANQGSEA. V lost 7 bases and J 6 bases, leaving 19 bases between the germline ends. This CDR3 has 13 amino acids. As DNA, the CDR3 is TGCAGCGGTGCACTACAGGGCCGGCTCGAGCAGTACTTC. Its protein product is CSGALQGRLEQYF.

V and J are TRBV9 and TRBJ1-3; D perhaps matches TRBD1 (6 bases). Germline V CDR1 and CDR2: SGDLS, YYNGEE. This CDR3 is built from 14 residues. With 4 bases removed from V and 1 base from J, the gap between germline ends came to 9 bases. CDR3 region: CASSPQGSGNTIYF. The CDR3 region has the DNA TGTGCCAGCAGCCCACAGGGTTCTGGAAACACCATATATTTT.

V usage is TRBV5-4 and J usage is TRBJ1-4; 7 nucleotides match TRBD1. Germline V gene data show CDR1 as SGHNT and CDR2 as YYREEE (reference sequence). J gave up 8 bases and V 0 bases, and 1 base lay outside the gene matches. CDR3 size: 13 residues. This chain's CDR3 is CASSLVGQEKLFF. CDR3 in DNA: TGTGCCAGCAGCTTGGTGGGACAGGAAAAACTGTTTTTT.

The chain is built from TRBV11-2 and TRBJ1-4; no clear D. Trimming took off 2 bases at V and 0 bases at J, with 7 bases between the two ends. The germline CDR1 and CDR2 sequences are SGHAT and FQNNGV. CDR3 length equals 15 residues. DNA for the CDR3: TGTGCCAGCAGCTTAATGGGCACAACTAATGAAAAACTGTTTTTT. Its protein product is CASSLMGTTNEKLFF.

The V and J genes are TRBV5-4 and TRBJ1-5; TRBD1 might be the D (6 bases). Trimming took 2 bases from V and 3 from J, leaving 9 bases between them. The CDR3 runs to 14 residues. Per the germline V gene, CDR1 is SGHNT and CDR2 is YYREEE (reference sequence). Here the CDR3 reads CASSLGGANQPQHF. The DNA of the CDR3 is TGTGCCAGCAGCTTAGGGGGGGCCAATCAGCCCCAGCATTTT.

This chain links TRBV19 with TRBJ1-5, with D possibly matching TRBD1 (5 bases). Trimming shortened V by 7 bases and J by 0 bases, and 10 bases separated the two germline ends. The CDR3 sequence is 14 residues long. Per the germline V gene, CDR1 is LNHDA and CDR2 is SQIVND (reference sequence). CDR3 loop: CASTSGASNQPQHF. CDR3 nucleotide sequence: TGTGCCAGTACCAGCGGGGCTAGCAATCAGCCCCAGCATTTT.

The chain is built from TRBV27 and TRBJ1-5, with D maybe TRBD1 (5 bases). The CDR3 consists of 16 residues. CDR1 and CDR2 (germline): MNHEY, SMNVEV (reference sequence). V was trimmed by 3 bases and J by 7 bases, leaving 19 bases between them. This chain's CDR3 is CASSLVGQGEAQPQHF. The CDR3 DNA follows: TGTGCCAGCAGTTTGGTGGGGCAGGGAGAAGCCCAGCCCCAGCATTTT.

The chain has TRBV5-1 and TRBJ1-3; D is possibly TRBD1 (6 bases). Germline V gene sequence: CDR1 SGHRS, CDR2 YFSETQ. V lost 4 bases, J lost 2 bases, and 10 bases lay in between. This CDR3 is 14 amino acids long. As DNA, the CDR3 is TGCGCCAGCAGCCCCAACAGGGCTGGAAACACCATATATTTT. This codes for CASSPNRAGNTIYF.

A single count supports this clone. The chain combines TRBV5-5 with TRBJ1-3; possibly TRBD1 for D (5 bases). The CDR3 runs 15 residues. V gave up 0 bases and J gave up 5 bases, with 12 bases separating them. In germline, CDR1 is SGHKS, CDR2 YYEKEE (reference sequence). In DNA form, the CDR3 reads TGTGCCAGCAGCTTGGCCTATAAGGGGAGAAACACCATATATTTT. Translating gives CASSLAYKGRNTIYF.

The V gene is TRBV19, the J gene TRBJ1-5; D not resolved. Between the trimmed V and J ends, which lost 4 bases and 7 bases, there was a span of 8 bases. Germline V CDR1 and CDR2: LNHDA, SQIVND (reference sequence). The CDR3 extends over 12 amino acids. The CDR3 DNA sequence: TGTGCCAGTAGTACTGGCCGGCAGCCCCAGCATTTT. Translating it yields CASSTGRQPQHF. The whole variable domain, filled in from reference TRBV19 and TRBJ1-5, reads DGGITQSPKYLFRKEGQNVTLSCEQNLNHDAMYWYRQDPGQGLRLIYYSQIVNDFQKGDIAEGYSVSREKKESFPLTVTSAQKNPTAFYLCASSTGRQPQHFGDGTRLSIL.

V gene TRBV2 combines with J gene TRBJ2-6, with D maybe TRBD1 (6 bases). The CDR3 totals 17 residues. Germline values: CDR1 SNHLY, CDR2 FYNNEI. The V gene lost 8 bases and the J gene lost 3 bases, with 20 bases spanning the gap. In nucleotides, the CDR3 is TGTGCCAGCGGAAGGGACATGGTGGCTTTTGGGGCCAACGTCCTGACTTTC. Its translation is CASGRDMVAFGANVLTF.

This clone occurred a few times. CDR3 DNA sequence: TGTGCCAGCAGCTTTGGTGCAGGGCAAGGGTACGAGCAGTACTTC. The encoded protein is CASSFGAGQGYEQYF. The V call is TRBV7-3, the J call TRBJ2-7, with D tentatively TRBD1 (5 bases). With 3 bases removed from V and 4 bases from J, the gap between germline ends came to 16 bases. The V gene's germline CDR1 is SGHTA and CDR2 FQGTGA. The CDR3 loop spans 15 amino acids.

This clone was picked up one time. The chain couples TRBV6-5 to TRBJ1-1; tentative D call: TRBD1 (5 bases). The CDR3 has 15 amino acids. With 7 bases removed from V and 0 bases from J, the gap between germline ends came to 15 bases. CDR1 MNHEY and CDR2 SVGAGI come from the germline V gene. CDR3 DNA sequence: TGTGCCAGCAACCCCCCGGGGGTTATGAACACTGAAGCTTTCTTT. This gives the protein CASNPPGVMNTEAFF.

V gene TRBV24-1 combines with J gene TRBJ2-5, with a weak D call TRBD2 (6 bases). Per germline, CDR1 KGHDR and CDR2 SFDVKD. This CDR3 has 17 amino acids. Trimming took 0 bases from V and 2 from J, leaving 15 bases between them. CDR3 DNA: TGTGCCACCAGTGATTTGAAGGGCGGGACTCTTCAAGAGACCCAGTACTTC. This codes for CATSDLKGGTLQETQYF.

This clone was detected a few times. This chain uses TRBV9 with TRBJ2-5; the D is unclear. This CDR3 region has 12 residues. The V end was cut by 4 bases, the J end by 5 bases, with 9 bases between. CDR1 SGDLS and CDR2 YYNGEE come from the germline V gene. The CDR3 protein is CASSPLGETQYF. CDR3 DNA: TGTGCCAGCAGCCCCCTGGGGGAGACCCAGTACTTC.